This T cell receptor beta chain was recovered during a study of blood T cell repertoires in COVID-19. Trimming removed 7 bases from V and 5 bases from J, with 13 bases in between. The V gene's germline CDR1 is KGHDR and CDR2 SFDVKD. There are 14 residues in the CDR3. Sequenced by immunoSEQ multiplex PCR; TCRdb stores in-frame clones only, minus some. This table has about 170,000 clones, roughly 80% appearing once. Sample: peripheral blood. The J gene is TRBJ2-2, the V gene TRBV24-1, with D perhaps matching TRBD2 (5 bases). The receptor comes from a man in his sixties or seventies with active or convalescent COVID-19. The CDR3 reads CATRPGVGTGELFF. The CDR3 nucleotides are TGTGCCACCAGACCCGGGGTGGGGACCGGGGAGCTGTTTTTT.